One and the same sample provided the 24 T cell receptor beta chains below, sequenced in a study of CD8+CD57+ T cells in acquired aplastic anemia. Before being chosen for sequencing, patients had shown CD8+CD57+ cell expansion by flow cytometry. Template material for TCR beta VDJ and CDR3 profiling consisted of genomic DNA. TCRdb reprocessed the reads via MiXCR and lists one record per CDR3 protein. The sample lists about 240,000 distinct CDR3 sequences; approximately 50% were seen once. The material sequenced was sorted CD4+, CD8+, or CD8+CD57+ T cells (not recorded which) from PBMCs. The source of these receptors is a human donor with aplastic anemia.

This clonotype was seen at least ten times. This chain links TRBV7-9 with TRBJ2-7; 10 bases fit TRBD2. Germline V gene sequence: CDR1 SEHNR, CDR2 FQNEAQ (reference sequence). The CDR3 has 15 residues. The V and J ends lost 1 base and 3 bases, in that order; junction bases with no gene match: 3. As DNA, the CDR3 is TGTGCCAGCAGCTTAGTCGAGCGGGGGGGCTACGAGCAGTACTTC. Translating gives CASSLVERGGYEQYF.

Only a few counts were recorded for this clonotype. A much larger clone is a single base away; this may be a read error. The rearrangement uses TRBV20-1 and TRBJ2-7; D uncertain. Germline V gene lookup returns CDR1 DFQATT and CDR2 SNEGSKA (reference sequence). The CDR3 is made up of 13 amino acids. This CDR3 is CSARGRVDYERYF. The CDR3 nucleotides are TGCAGTGCTAGAGGAAGGGTAGATTACGAGCGGTACTTC.

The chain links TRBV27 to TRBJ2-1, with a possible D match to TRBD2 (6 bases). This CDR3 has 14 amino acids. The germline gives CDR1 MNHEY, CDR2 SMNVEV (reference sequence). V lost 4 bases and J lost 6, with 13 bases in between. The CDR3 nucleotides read TGTGCCAGCAGTTCCGGACTATTAGCCAATGAGCAGTTCTTC. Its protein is CASSSGLLANEQFF.

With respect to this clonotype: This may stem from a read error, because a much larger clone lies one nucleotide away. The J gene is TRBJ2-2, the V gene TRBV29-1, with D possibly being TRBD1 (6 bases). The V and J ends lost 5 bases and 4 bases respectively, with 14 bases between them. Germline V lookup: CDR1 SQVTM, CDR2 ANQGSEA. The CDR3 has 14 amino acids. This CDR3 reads CSVIGRGGTGELFF. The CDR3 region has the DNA TGCAGCGTTATTGGGAGAGGGGGCACCGGGGAGCTGTTTTTT.

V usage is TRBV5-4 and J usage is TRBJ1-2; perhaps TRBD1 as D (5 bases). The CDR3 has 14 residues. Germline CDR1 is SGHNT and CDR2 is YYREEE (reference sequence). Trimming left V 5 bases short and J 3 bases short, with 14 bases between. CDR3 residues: CASSSTGADYGYTF. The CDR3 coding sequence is TGTGCCAGCAGTTCCACCGGGGCAGACTATGGCTACACCTTC.

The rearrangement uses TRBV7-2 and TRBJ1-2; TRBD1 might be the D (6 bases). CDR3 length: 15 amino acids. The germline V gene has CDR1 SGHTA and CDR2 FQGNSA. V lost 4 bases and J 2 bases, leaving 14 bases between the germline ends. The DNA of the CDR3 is TGTGCCAGCAGCTGGGGGGCGGGTGTGAACTATGGCTACACCTTC. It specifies CASSWGAGVNYGYTF.

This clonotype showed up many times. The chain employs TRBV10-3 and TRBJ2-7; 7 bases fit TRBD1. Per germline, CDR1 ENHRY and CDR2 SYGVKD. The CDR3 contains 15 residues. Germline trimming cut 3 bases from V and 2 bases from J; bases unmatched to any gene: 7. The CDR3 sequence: CAISDGTVETYEQYF. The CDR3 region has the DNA TGTGCCATCAGTGACGGGACAGTCGAAACCTACGAGCAGTACTTC.

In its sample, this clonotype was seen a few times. The CDR3 bases are TGTGCCAGCAGCGGGACAGGGGTCACAGATACGCAGTATTTT. Its translation: CASSGTGVTDTQYF. J is TRBJ2-3 and V is TRBV6-5, with 10 bases aligning to TRBD1. Looked up from germline, CDR1 is MNHEY and CDR2 is SVGAGI. Trimming removed 6 bases from V and 2 bases from J; junction bases left unmatched: 2. This CDR3 region has 14 residues.

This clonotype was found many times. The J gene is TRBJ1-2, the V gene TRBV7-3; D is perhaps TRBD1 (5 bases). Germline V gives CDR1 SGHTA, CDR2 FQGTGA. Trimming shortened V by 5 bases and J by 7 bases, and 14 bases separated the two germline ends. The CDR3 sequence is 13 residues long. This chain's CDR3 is CASSRTGGSGYTF. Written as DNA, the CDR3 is TGTGCCAGCAGCCGAACTGGGGGGTCTGGCTACACCTTC.

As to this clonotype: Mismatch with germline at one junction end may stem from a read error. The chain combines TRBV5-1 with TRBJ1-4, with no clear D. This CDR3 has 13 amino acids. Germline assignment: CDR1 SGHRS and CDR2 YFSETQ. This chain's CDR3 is CASRDLINEKLVF. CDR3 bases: TGCGCCAGCAGGGACCTGATTAATGAAAAACTGGTTTTT.

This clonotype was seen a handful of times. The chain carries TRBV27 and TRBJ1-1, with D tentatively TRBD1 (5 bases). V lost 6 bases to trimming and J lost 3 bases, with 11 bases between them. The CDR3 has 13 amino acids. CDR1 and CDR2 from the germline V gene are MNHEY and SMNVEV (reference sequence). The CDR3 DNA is TGTGCCAGCAGAATTAGCAGGGACACTGAAGCTTTCTTT. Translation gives CASRISRDTEAFF.

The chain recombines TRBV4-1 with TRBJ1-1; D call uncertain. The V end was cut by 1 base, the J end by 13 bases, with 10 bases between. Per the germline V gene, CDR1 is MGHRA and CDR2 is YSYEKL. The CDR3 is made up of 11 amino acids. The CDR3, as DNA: TGCGCCAGCAGCCAAGTCAAAGACCTTTTCTTT. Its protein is CASSQVKDLFF.

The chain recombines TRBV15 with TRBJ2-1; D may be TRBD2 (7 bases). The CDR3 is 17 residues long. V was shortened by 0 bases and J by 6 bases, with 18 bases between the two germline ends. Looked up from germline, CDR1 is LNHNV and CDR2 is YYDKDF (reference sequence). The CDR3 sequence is CATSREGGRNPSNEQFF. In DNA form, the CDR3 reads TGTGCCACCAGCAGAGAGGGGGGGCGTAATCCCTCCAATGAGCAGTTCTTC.

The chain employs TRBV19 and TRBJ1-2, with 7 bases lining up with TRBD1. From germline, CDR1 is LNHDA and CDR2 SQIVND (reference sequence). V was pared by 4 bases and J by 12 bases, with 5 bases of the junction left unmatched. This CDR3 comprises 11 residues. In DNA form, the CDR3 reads TGTGCCAGTAGTACACAGGGGAGGCACACCTTC. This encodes CASSTQGRHTF.

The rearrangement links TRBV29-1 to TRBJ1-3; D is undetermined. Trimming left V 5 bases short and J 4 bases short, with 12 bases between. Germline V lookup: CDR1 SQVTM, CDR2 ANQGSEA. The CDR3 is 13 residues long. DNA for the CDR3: TGCAGCGTTTGTCGGGATGCGGGAAACACCATATATTTT. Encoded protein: CSVCRDAGNTIYF.

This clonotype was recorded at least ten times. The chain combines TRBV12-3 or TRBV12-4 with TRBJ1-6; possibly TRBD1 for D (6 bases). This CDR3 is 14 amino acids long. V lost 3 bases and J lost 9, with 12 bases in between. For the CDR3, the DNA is TGTGCCAGCAGTTTGAGGGGGTTTAGTTCACCCCTCCACTTT. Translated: CASSLRGFSSPLHF.

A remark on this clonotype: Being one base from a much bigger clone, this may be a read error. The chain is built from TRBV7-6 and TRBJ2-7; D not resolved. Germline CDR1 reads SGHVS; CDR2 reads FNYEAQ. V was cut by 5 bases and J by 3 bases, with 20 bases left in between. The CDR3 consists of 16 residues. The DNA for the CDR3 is TGTGCCAGCAGCCTCAGCTTGGCAGAGAGTTACTACGAGCAGTACTTC. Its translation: CASSLSLAESYYEQYF.

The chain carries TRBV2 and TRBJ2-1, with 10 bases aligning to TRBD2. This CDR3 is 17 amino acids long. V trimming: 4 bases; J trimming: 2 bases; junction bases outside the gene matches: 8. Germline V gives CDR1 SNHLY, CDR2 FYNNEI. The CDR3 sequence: CASSASGGATTYNEQFF. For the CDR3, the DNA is TGTGCCAGCAGTGCGAGCGGGGGGGCAACGACCTACAATGAGCAGTTCTTC.

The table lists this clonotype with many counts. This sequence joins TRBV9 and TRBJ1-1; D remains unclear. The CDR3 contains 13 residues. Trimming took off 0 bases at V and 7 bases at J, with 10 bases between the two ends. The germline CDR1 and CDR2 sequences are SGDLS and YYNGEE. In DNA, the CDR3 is TGTGCCAGCAGCGTAGTGGAAGGGAATGAAGCTTTCTTT. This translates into CASSVVEGNEAFF.

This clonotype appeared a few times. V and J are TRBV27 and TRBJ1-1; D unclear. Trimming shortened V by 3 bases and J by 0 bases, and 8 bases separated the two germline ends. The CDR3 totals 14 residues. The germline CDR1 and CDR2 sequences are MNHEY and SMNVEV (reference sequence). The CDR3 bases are TGTGCCAGCAGTTTTTGGGGAATGAACACTGAAGCTTTCTTT. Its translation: CASSFWGMNTEAFF.

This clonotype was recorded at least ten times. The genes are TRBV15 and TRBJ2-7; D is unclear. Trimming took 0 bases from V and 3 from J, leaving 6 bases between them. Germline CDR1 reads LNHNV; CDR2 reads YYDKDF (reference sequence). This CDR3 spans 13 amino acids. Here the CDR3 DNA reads TGTGCCACCAGCAGAGATGGTGGCTACGAGCAGTACTTC. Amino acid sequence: CATSRDGGYEQYF. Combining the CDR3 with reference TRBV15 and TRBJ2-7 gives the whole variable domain DAMVIQNPRYQVTQFGKPVTLSCSQTLNHNVMYWYQQKSSQAPKLLFHYYDKDFNNEADTPDNFQSRRPNTSFCFLDIRSPGLGDTAMYLCATSRDGGYEQYFGPGTRLTVT.

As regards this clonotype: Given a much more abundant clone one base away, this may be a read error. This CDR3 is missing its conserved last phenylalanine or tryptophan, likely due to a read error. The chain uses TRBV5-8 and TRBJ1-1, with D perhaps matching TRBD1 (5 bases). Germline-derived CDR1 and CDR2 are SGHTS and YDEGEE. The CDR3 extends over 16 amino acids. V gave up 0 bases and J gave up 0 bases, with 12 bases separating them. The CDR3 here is CASSLAGGAVNTEAFL. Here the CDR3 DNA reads TGTGCCAGCAGCTTGGCCGGAGGGGCGGTGAACACTGAAGCTTTCTTA.

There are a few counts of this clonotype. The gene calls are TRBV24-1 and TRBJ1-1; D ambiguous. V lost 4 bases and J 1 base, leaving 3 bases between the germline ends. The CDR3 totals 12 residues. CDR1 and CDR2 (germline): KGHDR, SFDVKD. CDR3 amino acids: CATSEANTEAFF. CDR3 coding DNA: TGTGCCACCAGTGAGGCGAACACTGAAGCTTTCTTT.

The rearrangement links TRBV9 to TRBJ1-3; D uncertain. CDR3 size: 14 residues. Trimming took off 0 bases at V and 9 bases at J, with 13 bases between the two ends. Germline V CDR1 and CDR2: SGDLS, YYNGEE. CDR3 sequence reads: CASSVGRPGGTIYF. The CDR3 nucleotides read TGTGCCAGCAGCGTAGGCCGACCGGGAGGCACCATATATTTT. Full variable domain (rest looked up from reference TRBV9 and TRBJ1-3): DSGVTQTPKHLITATGQRVTLRCSPRSGDLSVYWYQQSLDQGLQFLIQYYNGEERAKGNILERFSAQQFPDLHSELNLSSLELGDSALYFCASSVGRPGGTIYFGEGSWLTVV.